The 15 T cell receptor beta chains given below trace back to one sample, sequenced in a study of blood T cell repertoires in COVID-19. Profiling relied on immunoSEQ multiplex PCR, and the TCRdb table lists in-frame clones only, not all of them. The repertoire consists of about 270,000 clones, with over 75% occurring once and the leading ten covering over 2%. The sample consisted of peripheral blood. These receptor sequences come from a woman aged 45-60 years with acute or convalescent COVID-19.

The rearrangement links TRBV9 to TRBJ2-7; TRBD2 agrees at 9 bases. Germline V gene data show CDR1 as SGDLS and CDR2 as YYNGEE. Germline trimming cut 4 bases from V and 4 bases from J; bases unmatched to any gene: 6. The CDR3 runs 14 residues. CDR3 amino acids: CASSLGLASYEQYF. The CDR3 DNA is TGTGCCAGCAGCCTGGGACTAGCCTCTTACGAGCAGTACTTC.

This chain uses TRBV2 with TRBJ1-3, with a weak D call TRBD1 (6 bases). The CDR3 has 18 residues. CDR1 SNHLY and CDR2 FYNNEI come from the germline V gene. V was clipped by 4 bases and J by 4 bases, with 23 bases between them. CDR3 bases: TGTGCCAGCAGTGGTCCAGTGATACAGGGTCGGTCGGGAAACACCATATATTTT. Amino acid sequence: CASSGPVIQGRSGNTIYF.

This sequence joins TRBV2 and TRBJ2-6, with 7 bases lining up with TRBD1. Germline V gene lookup returns CDR1 SNHLY and CDR2 FYNNEI. After removal of 3 bases from V and 2 bases from J, the junction contained 7 bases not matched to a gene. The CDR3 has 17 residues. The CDR3 loop reads CASSEGQGVAGANVLTF. CDR3 sequence (DNA): TGTGCCAGCAGTGAGGGGCAGGGGGTAGCTGGGGCCAACGTCCTGACTTTC.

The gene calls are TRBV5-4 and TRBJ2-5; D is possibly TRBD2 (7 bases). The CDR3 runs to 16 residues. The germline CDR1 and CDR2 sequences are SGHNT and YYREEE (reference sequence). With 3 bases removed from V and 0 bases from J, the gap between germline ends came to 15 bases. The CDR3 region is CASSWGGQTNQETQYF. The CDR3 DNA reads as TGTGCCAGCAGCTGGGGGGGACAAACTAACCAAGAGACCCAGTACTTC.

The chain recombines TRBV12-3 or TRBV12-4 with TRBJ1-1, with a weak D call TRBD1 (5 bases). The CDR3 totals 12 residues. V was trimmed by 3 bases and J by 7 bases, leaving 9 bases between them. CDR3 in amino acids: CASSLSRGEAFF. As DNA, the CDR3 is TGTGCCAGCAGTTTGAGTAGGGGTGAAGCTTTCTTT.

The gene calls are TRBV4-3 and TRBJ2-3, with 13 bases fitting TRBD2. Germline trimming cut 4 bases from V and 5 bases from J; bases unmatched to any gene: 6. The CDR3 runs to 16 residues. Germline V gene data show CDR1 as LGHNA and CDR2 as YSLEER. This CDR3 reads CASSPRTSGSGDTQYF. The CDR3, as DNA: TGCGCCAGCAGCCCCCGGACTAGCGGGAGCGGAGATACGCAGTATTTT.

V gene TRBV5-1 combines with J gene TRBJ1-6, with D perhaps TRBD1 (5 bases). The germline V and J ends were trimmed by 1 base and 0 bases, with 14 bases remaining between them. The CDR3 has 18 residues. CDR1 and CDR2 (germline): SGHRS, YFSETQ. The CDR3 sequence is CASSLPGRSLSYNSPLHF. As DNA, the CDR3 is TGCGCCAGCAGCTTGCCAGGGCGATCCCTCTCCTATAATTCACCCCTCCACTTT.

The V gene is TRBV2, the J gene TRBJ1-5, with D possibly matching TRBD1 (6 bases). The CDR3 is 14 residues long. Germline CDR1 is SNHLY and CDR2 is FYNNEI. Trimming stripped 4 bases from V and 2 bases from J, with 9 bases between. The CDR3 sequence is CASSVQGRNQPQHF. CDR3 nucleotides: TGTGCCAGCAGTGTACAGGGTCGCAATCAGCCCCAGCATTTT.

V is TRBV5-1 and J is TRBJ2-7; 9 bases are a match to TRBD2. Germline assignment: CDR1 SGHRS and CDR2 YFSETQ. The CDR3 covers 16 residues. The junction had 13 bases not matched to a gene; V was cut back by 7 bases and J by 2 bases. The CDR3 DNA follows: TGCGCCAGCGCCGATCCTAGCGGGACTATAGCCTACGAGCAGTACTTC. Translation: CASADPSGTIAYEQYF.

Only one count was recorded for this clone. V and J are TRBV30 and TRBJ2-7, with TRBD1 identical over 10 bases. J gave up 4 bases and V 5 bases, and 5 bases lay outside the gene matches. This CDR3 has 13 residues. Germline CDR1 and CDR2: GTSNPN and SVGIG (reference sequence). Here the CDR3 reads CAWSGTGVYEQYF. In DNA form, the CDR3 reads TGTGCCTGGTCCGGGACAGGGGTGTACGAGCAGTACTTC.

The CDR3 sequence: CASSETSGTREQYF. The CDR3 nucleotides are TGTGCCAGCAGCGAGACTAGCGGGACACGCGAGCAGTACTTC. V gene TRBV9 combines with J gene TRBJ2-7; 11 bases are shared with TRBD2. From germline, CDR1 is SGDLS and CDR2 YYNGEE. The CDR3 has 14 residues. V gave up 3 bases and J gave up 6 bases; unmatched junction bases: 5.

This clone has a single count. This rearrangement joins TRBV6-5 to TRBJ2-7; 7 bases are a match to TRBD1. The CDR3 sequence is 14 residues long. Trimming took 6 bases from V and 2 from J; bases not matched to a gene: 7. Germline CDR1 is MNHEY and CDR2 is SVGAGI. CDR3 DNA: TGTGCCAGCAGGAACAGGGGTCTAACCTACGAGCAGTACTTC. Translating gives CASRNRGLTYEQYF.

The genes are TRBV5-4 and TRBJ2-2; D unresolved. Trimming removed 0 bases from V and 9 bases from J, with 15 bases in between. CDR1 and CDR2 from the germline V gene are SGHNT and YYREEE (reference sequence). This CDR3 is 15 amino acids long. The CDR3: CASSLAQVTDRELFF. As DNA, the CDR3 is TGTGCCAGCAGCTTGGCCCAGGTGACCGACCGGGAGCTGTTTTTT.

This rearrangement joins TRBV4-1 to TRBJ1-2; 10 bases align to TRBD1. The CDR3 length is 15 residues. V dropped 6 bases and J dropped 2; count of bases not matched to a gene: 6. Germline CDR1 and CDR2: MGHRA and YSYEKL. CDR3 sequence (DNA): TGCGCCAGCAGGGGACAGGGGTTGGGGAACTATGGCTACACCTTC. This encodes CASRGQGLGNYGYTF.

This chain uses TRBV3-1 (or the pseudogene TRBV3-2) with TRBJ1-5, with a possible D match to TRBD1 (6 bases). The CDR3 spans 15 residues. Germline values: CDR1 LGHDT, CDR2 YNNKEL (reference sequence). V gave up 1 base and J gave up 9 bases, with 16 bases separating them. In nucleotides, the CDR3 is TGTGCCAGCAGCCAAGGTTGGGGGGGCCCAAGGCCCCAGCATTTT. The encoded protein is CASSQGWGGPRPQHF.